This paragraph covers one T cell receptor beta chain sequence. Its specificity is unknown. RNA was extracted from bulk tissue without any cell sorting. The data derive from a study of tumor and adjacent non-tumor tissue in lung cancer. Study information: The patients, 10 to 11 men and a handful of women, were about 31 to 80 with stage I to III disease. Study-level findings and limits: TCR diversity was significantly greater in tumor than normal lung tissue. In normal lung, the top 100 clones were significantly more dominant than in tumor.

Three rounds of nested PCR, following a modified ARM-PCR protocol, produced the TCRbeta library. TCRdb re-derived calls from the multiplex PCR reads in MiXCR, one entry per CDR3 protein. The table shows some 90,000 distinct CDR3 sequences, with around 57% occurring only once. The clonotype comes from a man in his 70s with non-small cell lung cancer. The sequencing input was lung tumor tissue.

The CDR3 DNA sequence: TGTGCCAGCAGCTCTAACTACAGGGGACGCGCGTATAATTCACCCCTCCACTTT. It encodes CASSSNYRGRAYNSPLHF. The chain recombines TRBV7-8 with TRBJ1-6; 7 bases line up with TRBD1. V gave up 4 bases and J gave up 4 bases; unmatched junction bases: 13. Germline assignment: CDR1 SGHVS and CDR2 FQNEAQ. The CDR3 has 18 amino acids.